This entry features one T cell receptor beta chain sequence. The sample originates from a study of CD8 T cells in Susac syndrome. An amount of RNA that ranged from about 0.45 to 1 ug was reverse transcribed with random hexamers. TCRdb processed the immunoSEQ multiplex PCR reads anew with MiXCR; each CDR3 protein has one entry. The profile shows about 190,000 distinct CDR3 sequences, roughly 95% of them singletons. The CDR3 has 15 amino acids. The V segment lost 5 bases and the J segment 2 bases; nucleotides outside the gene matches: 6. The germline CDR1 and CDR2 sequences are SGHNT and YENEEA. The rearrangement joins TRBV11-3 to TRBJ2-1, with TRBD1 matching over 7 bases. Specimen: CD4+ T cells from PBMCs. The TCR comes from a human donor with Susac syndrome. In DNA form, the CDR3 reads TGTGCCAGCAGCCCCGACAGGGCCACCTACAATGAGCAGTTCTTC. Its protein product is CASSPDRATYNEQFF.